These 15 T cell receptor beta chains were all obtained from the same sample, sequenced in a study of T cell repertoires in cytomegalovirus infection. Their antigens are not known. TCRdb reprocessed the reads via MiXCR and lists one record per CDR3 protein. The sample includes 900,000 to 950,000 distinct CDR3 sequences, around 31% of them seen just once. Material: cultured CD8+ T cells from PBMCs, obtained from culture after CMV antigen stimulation. The receptors were gathered from a human donor in good health (CMV status not recorded). Some clones in this sample may be carry-over from other donors' samples.

To note about this clonotype: One end of the junction does not line up with germline, which may come from a read error. The genes are TRBV7-8 and TRBJ2-2; possibly TRBD1 for D (8 bases). CDR1 SGHVS and CDR2 FQNEAQ come from the germline V gene. CDR3 length equals 14 residues. The CDR3 region is CGSGTRGLTGELFF. DNA for the CDR3: TGTGGCAGCGGGACCAGGGGGCTAACCGGGGAGCTGTTTTTT.

This clonotype occurred a few times. V usage is TRBV2 and J usage is TRBJ2-7, with TRBD1 identical over 9 bases. V trimming: 10 bases; J trimming: 6 bases; junction bases outside the gene matches: 4. The germline gives CDR1 SNHLY, CDR2 FYNNEI. This CDR3 region has 11 residues. CDR3 amino acids: CANLDRGEQYF. The CDR3 DNA follows: TGTGCCAACCTGGACAGGGGCGAGCAGTACTTC.

This clonotype showed up just a few times. The rearrangement uses TRBV7-3 and TRBJ2-1; 14 bases map to TRBD2. The CDR3 length is 18 residues. CDR1 is SGHTA, CDR2 FQGTGA, per germline. V shed 4 bases, J shed 2 bases, and the junction held 7 bases outside the gene matches. The CDR3 sequence: CASSSGLAGGTPYNEQFF. Written as DNA, the CDR3 is TGTGCCAGCAGCTCAGGACTAGCGGGGGGAACTCCCTACAATGAGCAGTTCTTC. Full variable domain (missing parts from reference TRBV7-3 and TRBJ2-1): GAGVSQTPSNKVTEKGKYVELRCDPISGHTALYWYRQSLGQGPEFLIYFQGTGAADDSGLPNDRFFAVRPEGSVSTLKIQRTERGDSAVYLCASSSGLAGGTPYNEQFFGPGTRLTVL.

This clonotype was detected once. This chain's CDR3 is CASTTGHLQPQHF. Here the CDR3 DNA reads TGTGCCAGCACCACGGGACATCTTCAGCCCCAGCATTTT. The rearrangement uses TRBV6-2 or TRBV6-3 and TRBJ1-5; TRBD1 might be the D (6 bases). CDR3 size: 13 residues. V gave up 7 bases and J gave up 6 bases, with 13 bases separating them. Germline CDR1 MNHEY, CDR2 SVGEGT.

This clonotype was counted many times. CDR3 protein: CASSLRDSAMNTEAFF. The DNA for the CDR3 is TGTGCCAGCAGCTTAAGGGACAGTGCAATGAACACTGAAGCTTTCTTT. The chain has TRBV7-6 and TRBJ1-1, with 7 positions matching TRBD1. After removal of 2 bases from V and 0 bases from J, the junction contained 6 bases not matched to a gene. This CDR3 spans 16 amino acids. Germline V gene data show CDR1 as SGHVS and CDR2 as FNYEAQ.

This clonotype was found a few times. The chain uses TRBV27 and TRBJ1-1; no clear D. The V end lost 6 bases, the J end lost 3 bases, and 23 bases lay between the germline ends. This CDR3 has 17 residues. CDR1 MNHEY and CDR2 SMNVEV come from the germline V gene (reference sequence). Here the CDR3 DNA reads TGTGCCAGCAGCTTCTTAACAGTCAAAAAGGGAGACACTGAAGCTTTCTTT. It translates to CASSFLTVKKGDTEAFF.

This clonotype was detected a few times. The J gene is TRBJ2-5, the V gene TRBV14; D remains unclear. The CDR3 length is 17 residues. Deletions cut 0 bases from V and 1 base from J, with 15 bases between. Per the germline V gene, CDR1 is SGHDN and CDR2 is FVKESK. Written as DNA, the CDR3 is TGTGCCAGCAGCCAAGATCTAAGGGCTCCCATCCAAGAGACCCAGTACTTC. Translation gives CASSQDLRAPIQETQYF. The full variable domain, in which reference TRBV14 and TRBJ2-5 provide the parts outside the CDR3, is EAGVTQFPSHSVIEKGQTVTLRCDPISGHDNLYWYRRVMGKEIKFLLHFVKESKQDESGMPNNRFLAERTGGTYSTLKVQPAELEDSGVYFCASSQDLRAPIQETQYFGPGTRLLVL.

This clonotype was found many times. The chain uses TRBV12-3 or TRBV12-4 and TRBJ2-5; 16 nucleotides align to TRBD2. The CDR3 has 16 residues. V gave up 7 bases and J gave up 4 bases; unmatched junction bases: 6. The CDR3, as DNA: TGTGCCAGCACCCTGGGACTAGCGGGGGGGGGAGAGACCCAGTACTTC. It translates to CASTLGLAGGGETQYF.

This clonotype has only a few counts. The chain recombines TRBV7-2 with TRBJ2-4; a possible D gene is TRBD1 (6 bases). V was clipped by 5 bases and J by 3 bases, with 14 bases between them. The CDR3 runs to 15 residues. The germline gives CDR1 SGHTA, CDR2 FQGNSA. CDR3 amino acids: CASSPLQGYKNIQYF. The CDR3 DNA follows: TGTGCCAGCAGCCCCTTACAGGGTTACAAAAACATTCAGTACTTC. Based on the CDR3 plus reference TRBV7-2 and TRBJ2-4, the full variable domain is GAGVSQSPSNKVTEKGKDVELRCDPISGHTALYWYRQSLGQGLEFLIYFQGNSAPDKSGLPSDRFSAERTGGSVSTLTIQRTQQEDSAVYLCASSPLQGYKNIQYFGAGTRLSVL.

This clonotype was detected only a few times. The rearrangement joins TRBV12-3 or TRBV12-4 to TRBJ2-5; the match to TRBD2 covers 9 bases. The CDR3 sequence is 13 residues long. The junction had 2 bases not matched to a gene; V was cut back by 9 bases and J by 0 bases. CDR3 in amino acids: CASLAGNQETQYF. The CDR3 region has the DNA TGTGCCAGTCTAGCGGGGAACCAAGAGACCCAGTACTTC.

The chain joins TRBV7-3 to TRBJ1-4, with 9 bases that match TRBD1. V was pared by 3 bases and J by 7 bases, with 3 bases of the junction left unmatched. Looked up from germline, CDR1 is SGHTA and CDR2 is FQGTGA. The CDR3 has 14 amino acids. The CDR3 region has the DNA TGTGCCAGCAGCTTCGGGACAGGGTTTGAAAAACTGTTTTTT. Protein product: CASSFGTGFEKLFF.

Comment on this clonotype: One base away lies a much larger clone, so this may be a sequencing read error. The chain employs TRBV7-2 and TRBJ1-1; D is unresolved. The CDR3 is 12 amino acids. The V gene lost 5 bases and the J gene lost 7 bases, with 11 bases spanning the gap. Germline loops: CDR1 SGHTA, CDR2 FQGNSA. As DNA, the CDR3 is TGTGCCAGCAGCCCTATTGGTCATGAAGCTTTCTTT. Encoded protein: CASSPIGHEAFF.

Worth noting for this clonotype: This clone may be a read error of a much larger clone one base away. The chain combines TRBV7-6 with TRBJ2-7, with TRBD2 matching over 9 bases. The germline V gene has CDR1 SGHVS and CDR2 FNYEAQ. This CDR3 spans 15 amino acids. This CDR3 reads CTSSLAGAGSYEQYV. CDR3 nucleotides: TGTACCAGCAGCTTAGCGGGGGCGGGGAGCTACGAGCAGTACGTC.

The V gene is TRBV5-4, the J gene TRBJ2-6; D unclear. The germline V and J ends were trimmed by 4 bases and 2 bases, with 4 bases remaining between them. This CDR3 has 13 residues. Germline-derived CDR1 and CDR2 are SGHNT and YYREEE (reference sequence). CDR3: CASSVPGANVLTF. The CDR3 DNA is TGTGCCAGCAGCGTCCCTGGGGCCAACGTCCTGACTTTC.

This chain links TRBV10-3 with TRBJ1-1; 7 nucleotides align to TRBD1. V lost 10 bases and J lost 10; bases outside the gene matches: 15. CDR3 length equals 13 residues. From germline, CDR1 is ENHRY and CDR2 SYGVKD. CDR3: CASEGTGAEGAFF. CDR3 DNA: TGTGCCAGCGAGGGAACAGGGGCCGAGGGAGCTTTCTTT.